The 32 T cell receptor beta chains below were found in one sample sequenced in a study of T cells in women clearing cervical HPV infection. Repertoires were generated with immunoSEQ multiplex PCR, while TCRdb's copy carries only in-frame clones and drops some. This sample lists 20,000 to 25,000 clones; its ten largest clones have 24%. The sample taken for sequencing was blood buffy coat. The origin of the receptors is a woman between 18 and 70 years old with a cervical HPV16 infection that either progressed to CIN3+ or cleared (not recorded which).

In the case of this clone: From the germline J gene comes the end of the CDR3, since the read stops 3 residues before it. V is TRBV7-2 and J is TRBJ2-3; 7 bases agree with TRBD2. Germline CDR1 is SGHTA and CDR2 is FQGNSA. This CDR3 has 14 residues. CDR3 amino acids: CASSLVGGGQPQYF. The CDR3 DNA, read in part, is TGTGCCAGCAGCTTAGTGGGGGGGGGTCAGCCG.

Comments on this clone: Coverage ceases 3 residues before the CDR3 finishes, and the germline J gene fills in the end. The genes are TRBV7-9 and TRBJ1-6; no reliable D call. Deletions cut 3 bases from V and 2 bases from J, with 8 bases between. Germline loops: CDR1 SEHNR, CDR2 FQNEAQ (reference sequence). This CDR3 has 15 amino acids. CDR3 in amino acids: CASSFSDTYNSPLHF. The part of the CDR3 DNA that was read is TGTGCCAGCAGCTTTTCAGACACCTATAATTCACCC.

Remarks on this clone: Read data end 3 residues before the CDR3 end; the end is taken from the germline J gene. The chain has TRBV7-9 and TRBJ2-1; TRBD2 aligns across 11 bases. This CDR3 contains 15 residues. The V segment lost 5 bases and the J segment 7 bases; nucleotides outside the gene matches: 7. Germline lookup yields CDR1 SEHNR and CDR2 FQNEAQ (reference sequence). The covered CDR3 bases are TGTGCCAGCAGCCCTACTAGCGGGAGTATAAATGAG. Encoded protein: CASSPTSGSINE. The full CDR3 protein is CASSPTSGSINEQFF.

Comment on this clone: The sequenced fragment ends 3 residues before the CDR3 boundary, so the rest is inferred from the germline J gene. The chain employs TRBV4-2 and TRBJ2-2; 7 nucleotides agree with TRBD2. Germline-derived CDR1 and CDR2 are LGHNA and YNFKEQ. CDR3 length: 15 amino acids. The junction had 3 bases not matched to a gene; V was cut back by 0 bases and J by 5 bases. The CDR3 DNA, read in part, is TGTGCCAGCAGCCAAGATCCAGCGGGAACCGGGGAG. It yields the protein CASSQDPAGTGE. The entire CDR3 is CASSQDPAGTGELFF.

The sequenced CDR3 bases are TGTGCCAGTACGGTCACTAGAGGTCGTCGAGATACG. This encodes CASTVTRGRRDT. The whole CDR3 sequence is CASTVTRGRRDTQYF. The rearrangement links TRBV19 to TRBJ2-3, with D maybe TRBD2 (5 bases). The DNA ends 3 residues before the CDR3 does, and the rest of the CDR3 is filled in from the germline J gene. CDR3 length: 15 amino acids. Germline CDR1 is LNHDA and CDR2 is SQIVND (reference sequence). Deletions cut 7 bases from V and 5 bases from J, with 19 bases between.

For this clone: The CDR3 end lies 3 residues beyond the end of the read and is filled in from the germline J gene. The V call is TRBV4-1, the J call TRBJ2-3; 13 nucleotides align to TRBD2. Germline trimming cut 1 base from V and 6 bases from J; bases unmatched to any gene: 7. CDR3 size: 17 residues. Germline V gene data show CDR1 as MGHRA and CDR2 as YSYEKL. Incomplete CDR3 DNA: TGCGCCAGCAGCCAAGTTACTAGCGGGGGGGAAAGGGATACG. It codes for CASSQVTSGGERDT. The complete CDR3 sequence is CASSQVTSGGERDTQYF.

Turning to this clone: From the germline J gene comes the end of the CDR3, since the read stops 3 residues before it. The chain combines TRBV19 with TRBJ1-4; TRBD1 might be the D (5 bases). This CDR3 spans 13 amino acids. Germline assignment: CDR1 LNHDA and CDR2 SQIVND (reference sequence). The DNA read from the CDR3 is TGTGCCAGTAGTTTCGCAGGGAACTCACCA. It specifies CASSFAGNSP. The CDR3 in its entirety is CASSFAGNSPLFF. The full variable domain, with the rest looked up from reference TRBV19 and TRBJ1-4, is DGGITQSPKYLFRKEGQNVTLSCEQNLNHDAMYWYRQDPGQGLRLIYYSQIVNDFQKGDIAEGYSVSREKKESFPLTVTSAQKNPTAFYLCASSFAGNSPLFFGSGTQLSVL.

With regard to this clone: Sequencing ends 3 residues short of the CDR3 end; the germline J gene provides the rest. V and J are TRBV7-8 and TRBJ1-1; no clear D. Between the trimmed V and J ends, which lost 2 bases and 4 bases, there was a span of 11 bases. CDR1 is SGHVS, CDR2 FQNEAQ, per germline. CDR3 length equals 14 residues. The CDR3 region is CASSLSMRFTEAFF. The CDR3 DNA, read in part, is TGTGCCAGCAGCTTATCAATGCGGTTCACTGAA.

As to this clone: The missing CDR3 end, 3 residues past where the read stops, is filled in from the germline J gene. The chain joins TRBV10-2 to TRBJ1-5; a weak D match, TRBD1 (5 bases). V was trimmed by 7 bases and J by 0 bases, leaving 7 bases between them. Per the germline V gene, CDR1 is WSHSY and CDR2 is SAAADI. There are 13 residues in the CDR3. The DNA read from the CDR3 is TGCGCCAGCACTCAGGGTAGCAATCAGCCC. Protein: CASTQGSNQP. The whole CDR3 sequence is CASTQGSNQPQHF.

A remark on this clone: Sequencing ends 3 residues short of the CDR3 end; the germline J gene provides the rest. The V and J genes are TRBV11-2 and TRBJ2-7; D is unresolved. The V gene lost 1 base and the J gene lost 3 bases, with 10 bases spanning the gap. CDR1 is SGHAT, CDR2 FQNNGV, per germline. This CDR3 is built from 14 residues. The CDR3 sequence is CASSLGQLNYEQYF. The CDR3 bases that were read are TGTGCCAGCAGCTTAGGGCAGTTGAACTACGAG.

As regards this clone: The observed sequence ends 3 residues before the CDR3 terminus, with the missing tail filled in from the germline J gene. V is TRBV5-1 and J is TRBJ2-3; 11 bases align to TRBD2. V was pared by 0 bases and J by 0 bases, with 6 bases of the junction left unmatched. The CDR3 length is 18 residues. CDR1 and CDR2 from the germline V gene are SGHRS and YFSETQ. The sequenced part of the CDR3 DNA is TGCGCCAGCAGCTTGGGGCTAGCGGGAGGAACTAGCACAGATACG. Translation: CASSLGLAGGTSTDT. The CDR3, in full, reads CASSLGLAGGTSTDTQYF. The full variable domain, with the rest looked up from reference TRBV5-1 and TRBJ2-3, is KAGVTQTPRYLIKTRGQQVTLSCSPISGHRSVSWYQQTPGQGLQFLFEYFSETQRNKGNFPGRFSGRQFSNSRSEMNVSTLELGDSALYLCASSLGLAGGTSTDTQYFGPGTRLTVL.

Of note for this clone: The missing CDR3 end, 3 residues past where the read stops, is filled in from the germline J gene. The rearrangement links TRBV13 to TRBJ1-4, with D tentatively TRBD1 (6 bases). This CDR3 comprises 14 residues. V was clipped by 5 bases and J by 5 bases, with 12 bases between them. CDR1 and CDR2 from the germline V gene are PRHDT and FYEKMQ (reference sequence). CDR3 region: CASSAGQNNEKLFF. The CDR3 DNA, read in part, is TGTGCCAGCAGCGCCGGACAGAACAATGAAAAA.

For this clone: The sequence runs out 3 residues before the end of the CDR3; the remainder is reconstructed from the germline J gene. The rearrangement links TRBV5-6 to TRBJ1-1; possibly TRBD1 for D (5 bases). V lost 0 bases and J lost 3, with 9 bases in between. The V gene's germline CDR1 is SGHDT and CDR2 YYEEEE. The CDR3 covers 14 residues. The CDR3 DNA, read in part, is TGTGCCAGCAGCTTGGCCCCACAGGACACTGAA. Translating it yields CASSLAPQDTE. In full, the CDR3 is CASSLAPQDTEAFF.

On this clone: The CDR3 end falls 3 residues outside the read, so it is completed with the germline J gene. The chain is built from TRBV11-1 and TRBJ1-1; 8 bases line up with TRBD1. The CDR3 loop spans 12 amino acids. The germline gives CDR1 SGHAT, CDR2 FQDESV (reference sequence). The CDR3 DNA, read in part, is TGTGCCAGCAGCGCAAACAGGGGGGAA. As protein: CASSANRGE. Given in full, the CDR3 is CASSANRGEAFF.

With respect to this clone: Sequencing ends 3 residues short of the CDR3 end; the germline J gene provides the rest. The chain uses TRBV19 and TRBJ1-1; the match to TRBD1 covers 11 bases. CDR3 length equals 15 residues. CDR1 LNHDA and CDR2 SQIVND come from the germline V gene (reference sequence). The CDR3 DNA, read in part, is TGTGCCAGTAGGAACCAAGGACAGGGGGCTTACGAC. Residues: CASRNQGQGAYD. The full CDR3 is CASRNQGQGAYDAFF.

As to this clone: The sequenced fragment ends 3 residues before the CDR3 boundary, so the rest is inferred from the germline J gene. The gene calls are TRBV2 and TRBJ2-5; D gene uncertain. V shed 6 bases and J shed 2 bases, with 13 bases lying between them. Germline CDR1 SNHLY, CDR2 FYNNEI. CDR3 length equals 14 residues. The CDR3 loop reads CASRSPGSQETQYF. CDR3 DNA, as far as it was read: TGTGCCAGCAGAAGCCCAGGATCTCAAGAGACC.

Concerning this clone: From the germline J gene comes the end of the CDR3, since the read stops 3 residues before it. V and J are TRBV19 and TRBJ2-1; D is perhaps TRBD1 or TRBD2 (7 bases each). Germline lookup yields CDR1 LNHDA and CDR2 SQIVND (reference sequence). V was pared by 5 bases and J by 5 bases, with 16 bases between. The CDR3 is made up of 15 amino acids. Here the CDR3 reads CASSSQGRDHNEQFF. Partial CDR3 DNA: TGTGCCAGTAGTTCACAGGGGAGGGACCACAATGAG.

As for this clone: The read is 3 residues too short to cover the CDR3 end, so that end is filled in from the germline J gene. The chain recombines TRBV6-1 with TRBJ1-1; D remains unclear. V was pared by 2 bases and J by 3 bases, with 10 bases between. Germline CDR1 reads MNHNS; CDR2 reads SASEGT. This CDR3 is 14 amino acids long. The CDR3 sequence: CASSEFASYTEAFF. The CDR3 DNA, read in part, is TGTGCCAGCAGTGAATTCGCGTCCTACACTGAA.

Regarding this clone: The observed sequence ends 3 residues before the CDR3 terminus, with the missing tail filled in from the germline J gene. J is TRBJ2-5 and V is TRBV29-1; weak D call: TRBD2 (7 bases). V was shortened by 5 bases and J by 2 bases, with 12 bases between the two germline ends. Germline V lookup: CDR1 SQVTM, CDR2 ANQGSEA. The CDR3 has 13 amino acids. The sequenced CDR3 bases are TGCAGCGTTATTGGGGGGGCACAAGAGACC. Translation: CSVIGGAQET. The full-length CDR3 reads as CSVIGGAQETQYF.

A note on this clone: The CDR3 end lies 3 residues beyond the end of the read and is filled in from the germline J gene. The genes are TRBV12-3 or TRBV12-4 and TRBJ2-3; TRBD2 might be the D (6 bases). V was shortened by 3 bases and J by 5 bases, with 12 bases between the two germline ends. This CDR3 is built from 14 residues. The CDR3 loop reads CASSFGQGGDTQYF. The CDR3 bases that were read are TGTGCCAGCAGTTTCGGGCAGGGAGGAGATACG.

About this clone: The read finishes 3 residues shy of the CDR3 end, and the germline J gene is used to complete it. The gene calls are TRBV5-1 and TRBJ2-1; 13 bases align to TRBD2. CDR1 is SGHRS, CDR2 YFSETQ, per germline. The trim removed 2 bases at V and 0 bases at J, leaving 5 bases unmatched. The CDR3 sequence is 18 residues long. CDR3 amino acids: CASSLGTSGKSSYNEQFF. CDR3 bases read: TGCGCCAGCAGCTTAGGGACTAGCGGGAAGAGCTCCTACAATGAG.

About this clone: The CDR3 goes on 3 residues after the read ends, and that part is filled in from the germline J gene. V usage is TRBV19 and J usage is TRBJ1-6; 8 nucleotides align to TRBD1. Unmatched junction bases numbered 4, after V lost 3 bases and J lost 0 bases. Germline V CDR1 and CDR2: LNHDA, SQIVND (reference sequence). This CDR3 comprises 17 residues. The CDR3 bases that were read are TGTGCCAGTAGTATTGGACAGGGAAGCTCCTATAATTCACCC. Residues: CASSIGQGSSYNSP. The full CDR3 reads CASSIGQGSSYNSPLHF.

CDR3 in amino acids: CASSPNRAGNTIYF. The sequenced CDR3 bases are TGTGCCAGCAGCCCGAACAGGGCTGGAAACACC. This chain connects TRBV7-2 to TRBJ1-3; D is perhaps TRBD1 (6 bases). The DNA ends 3 residues before the CDR3 does, and the rest of the CDR3 is filled in from the germline J gene. The CDR3 is 14 amino acids. Germline lookup yields CDR1 SGHTA and CDR2 FQGNSA. Trimming pared 5 bases from V and 2 bases from J, leaving 10 bases between.

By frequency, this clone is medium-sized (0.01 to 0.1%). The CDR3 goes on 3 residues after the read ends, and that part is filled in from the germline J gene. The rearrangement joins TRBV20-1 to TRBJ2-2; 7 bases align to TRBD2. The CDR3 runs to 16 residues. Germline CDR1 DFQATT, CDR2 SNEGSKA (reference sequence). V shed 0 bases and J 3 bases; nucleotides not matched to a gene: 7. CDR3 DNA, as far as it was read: TGCAGTGCTAGAGATTCGGTAGCGGGTGACACCGGGGAG. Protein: CSARDSVAGDTGE. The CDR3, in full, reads CSARDSVAGDTGELFF.

CDR3 bases read: TGCGCCAGCAGGAATCAGAAATACACTGAA. Amino acids: CASRNQKYTE. The CDR3, in full, reads CASRNQKYTEAFF. The V and J genes are TRBV10-2 and TRBJ1-1; D gene unclear. The CDR3 end is not reached by the read, which stops 3 residues before it; the germline J gene fills it in. V was clipped by 6 bases and J by 3 bases, with 11 bases between them. The V gene's germline CDR1 is WSHSY and CDR2 SAAADI. The CDR3 length is 13 residues.

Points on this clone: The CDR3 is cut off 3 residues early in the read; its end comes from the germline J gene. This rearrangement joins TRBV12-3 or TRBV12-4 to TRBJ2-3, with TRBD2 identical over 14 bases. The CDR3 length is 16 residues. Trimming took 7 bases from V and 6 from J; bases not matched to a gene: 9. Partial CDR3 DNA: TGTGCCAGCACCCCTGGGACTAGCGGGAGCCAGGATACG. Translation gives CASTPGTSGSQDT. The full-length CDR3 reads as CASTPGTSGSQDTQYF.

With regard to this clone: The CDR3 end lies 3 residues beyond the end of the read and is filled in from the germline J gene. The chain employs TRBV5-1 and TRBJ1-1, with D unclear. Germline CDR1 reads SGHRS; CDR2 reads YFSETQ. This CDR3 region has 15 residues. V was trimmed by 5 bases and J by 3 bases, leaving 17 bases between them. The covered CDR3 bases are TGCGCCAGCAGGGGCGGCGTCATCGGGGACACTGAA. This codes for CASRGGVIGDTE. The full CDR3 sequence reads CASRGGVIGDTEAFF.

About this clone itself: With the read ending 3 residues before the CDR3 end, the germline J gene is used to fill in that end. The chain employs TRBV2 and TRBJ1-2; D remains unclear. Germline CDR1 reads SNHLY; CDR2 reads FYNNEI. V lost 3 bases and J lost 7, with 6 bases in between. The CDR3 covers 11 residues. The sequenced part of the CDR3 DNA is TGTGCCAGCAGTGACAGGCTTGGC. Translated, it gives CASSDRLG. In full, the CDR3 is CASSDRLGYTF.

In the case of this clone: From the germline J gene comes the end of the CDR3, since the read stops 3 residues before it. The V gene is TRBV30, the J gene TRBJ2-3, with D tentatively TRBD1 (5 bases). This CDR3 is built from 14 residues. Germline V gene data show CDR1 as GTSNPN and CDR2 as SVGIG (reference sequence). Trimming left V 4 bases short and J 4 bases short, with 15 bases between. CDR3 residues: CAWIRGYRADTQYF. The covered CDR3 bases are TGTGCCTGGATTAGGGGTTATAGGGCAGATACG.

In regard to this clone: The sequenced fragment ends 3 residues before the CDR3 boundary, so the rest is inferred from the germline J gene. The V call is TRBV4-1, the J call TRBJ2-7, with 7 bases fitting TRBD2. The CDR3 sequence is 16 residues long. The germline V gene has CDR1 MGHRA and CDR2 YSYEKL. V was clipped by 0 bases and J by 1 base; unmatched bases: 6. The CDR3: CASSQDRRESSYEQYF. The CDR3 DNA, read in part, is TGCGCCAGCAGCCAAGATCGGCGGGAGTCTTCCTACGAG.

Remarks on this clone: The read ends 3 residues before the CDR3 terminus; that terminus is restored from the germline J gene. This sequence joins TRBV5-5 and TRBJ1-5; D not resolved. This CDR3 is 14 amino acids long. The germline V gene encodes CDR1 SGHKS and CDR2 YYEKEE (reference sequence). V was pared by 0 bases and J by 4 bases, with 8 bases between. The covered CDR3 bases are TGTGCCAGCAGCTTGGACACCCAGAATCAGCCC. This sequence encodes CASSLDTQNQP. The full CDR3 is CASSLDTQNQPQHF.

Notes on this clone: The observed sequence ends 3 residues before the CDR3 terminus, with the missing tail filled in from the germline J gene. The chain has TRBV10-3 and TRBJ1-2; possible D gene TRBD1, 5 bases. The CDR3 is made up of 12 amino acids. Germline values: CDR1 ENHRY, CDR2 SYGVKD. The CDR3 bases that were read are TGTGCCATCACCTCCACAGGATTGGGC. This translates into CAITSTGLG. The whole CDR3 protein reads CAITSTGLGYTF.